Listed here is a single T cell receptor (beta chain). Which antigen it targets is not known. No much larger clonotype is one base removed from it; base qualities were not supplied. This specimen comes from a study of breast tumors, draining lymph nodes, adjacent tissues (dated by TCRdb to 2016 to 2018). Background for the entire study: In breast cancer patients, the study compared the TCR beta repertoires of tumor, adjacent nontumor tissue and axillary lymph nodes. The study aimed to assess the relationships and possible T-cell exchange between tumor, surrounding tissue and draining lymph node repertoires in human breast cancer. Overall study outcomes, separate from this receptor: Tumor T-cell repertoires showed less diversity than lymph node repertoires and more diversity than nontumor tissue repertoires, and tumor T-cell repertoires showed preferential V and J gene usage. The conclusion that tumor T cells originate in lymph nodes was framed as consistent with a hypothesis rather than directly demonstrated. The data were judged consistent with most tumor T cells deriving from the lymph node and then expanding within tumor tissue. In luminal-like breast cancer, tumor and nontumor tissue repertoires resembled each other significantly more than in basal-like breast cancer.

The sequencer listed for this sample is Illumina HiSeq 2000. Multiplex PCR amplification was used to generate the TCR beta chain libraries. The amplified TCR beta chain products were analyzed by high-throughput sequencing. The public reads were run again by TCRdb, first through fastp at Q25 and then through MiXCR, and only productive beta chains were kept. Under each unique CDR3 protein, matching rows form one entry showing the most common genes and DNA. Within this sample are about 22,000 distinct CDR3 sequences, with about 70% of them counted one time only. Roughly 21% of the sample is taken by the ten largest. The adjacent samples were made up of nontumor breast tissue around the tumor. The sequencing sample was made of tumor-adjacent breast tissue. The origin of this receptor is a female donor with breast cancer. Some clones in this sample may be carry-over from other donors' samples.

The DNA is as follows: TGCAGTGCTAGACTAGGGGATAACTGCGCCTACACCTTC. Its protein reads: CSARLGDNCAYTF. The sequence is built from TRBV20-1 and TRBJ1-2; tentative D gene TRBD1, with 5 bases matching. The V end loses 2 bases and the J end loses 10 bases, and a stretch of 17 bases separates them. Reading the germline V gene (reference sequence) gives CDR1 DFQATT and CDR2 SNEGSKA. Taken from cysteine to phenylalanine, the CDR3 has 13 residues. Only CDR3 DNA remains: 39 bases, in frame from the first base.